These 15 T cell receptor beta chains were all obtained from the same sample, sequenced in a study of cytomegalovirus exposure and HLA in healthy donors. Vbeta (60) and Jbeta (13) primers were used in the PCR. Produced via immunoSEQ multiplex PCR; TCRdb's table is partial and in-frame only. Recorded for this sample: 70,000 to 80,000 clones. The sample was PBMCs. These receptor sequences come from a man aged 35 to 55 in good health and CMV-seronegative.

The chain joins TRBV9 to TRBJ2-1; TRBD2 matches 8 bases. V lost 0 bases, J lost 4 bases, and 6 bases stayed unmatched. Germline V lookup: CDR1 SGDLS, CDR2 YYNGEE. The CDR3 spans 16 residues. The CDR3 here is CASSVGQRGRYNEQFF. Here the CDR3 DNA reads TGTGCCAGCAGCGTAGGGCAGCGGGGGAGATACAATGAGCAGTTCTTC.

V and J are TRBV7-9 and TRBJ1-6, with 9 bases matching TRBD1. There are 15 residues in the CDR3. J gave up 10 bases and V 5 bases, and 9 bases lay outside the gene matches. Germline CDR1 is SEHNR and CDR2 is FQNEAQ (reference sequence). This CDR3 is CASSQDRGLQSPLHF. The CDR3 coding sequence is TGTGCCAGCAGCCAGGACAGGGGCCTACAATCACCCCTCCACTTT.

This chain joins TRBV7-9 and TRBJ2-7; TRBD1 aligns across 7 bases. CDR3 length equals 14 residues. After removal of 2 bases from V and 7 bases from J, the junction contained 8 bases not matched to a gene. Germline assignment: CDR1 SEHNR and CDR2 FQNEAQ (reference sequence). The CDR3 here is CASSLNRGLGEQYF. As DNA, the CDR3 is TGTGCCAGCAGCTTAAACAGGGGTCTGGGTGAGCAGTACTTC.

The genes are TRBV5-6 and TRBJ2-2; D possibly corresponds to TRBD1 (6 bases). Per the germline V gene, CDR1 is SGHDT and CDR2 is YYEEEE. Trimming took off 3 bases at V and 1 base at J, with 7 bases between the two ends. The CDR3 loop spans 14 amino acids. For the CDR3, the DNA is TGTGCCAGCAGCTGGGGACAGAACACCGGGGAGCTGTTTTTT. Protein: CASSWGQNTGELFF.

The chain combines TRBV9 with TRBJ2-2; TRBD2 matches 8 bases. This CDR3 contains 16 residues. The V gene end was trimmed by 4 bases and the J gene end by 4 bases; junction bases not matched to a gene: 9. Per the germline V gene, CDR1 is SGDLS and CDR2 is YYNGEE. The CDR3 nucleotides are TGTGCCAGCAGCCCCGCGGCGGGGGGCAGCACCGGGGAGCTGTTTTTT. It translates to CASSPAAGGSTGELFF.

The gene calls are TRBV15 and TRBJ1-2; TRBD1 matches 8 bases. The CDR3 is made up of 13 amino acids. From germline, CDR1 is LNHNV and CDR2 YYDKDF (reference sequence). With 5 bases clipped from V and 8 bases from J, the junction kept 7 bases outside the gene matches. The DNA of the CDR3 is TGTGCCACCAGCGCGAGGACAGGGAGCGGCTACACCTTC. The encoded protein is CATSARTGSGYTF.

V gene TRBV19 combines with J gene TRBJ2-2; TRBD2 agrees at 12 bases. The V segment lost 7 bases and the J segment 5 bases; nucleotides outside the gene matches: 5. This CDR3 is 15 amino acids long. The germline V gene has CDR1 LNHDA and CDR2 SQIVND (reference sequence). For the CDR3, the DNA is TGTGCCAGTAACCAACTAGCGGGGGGTACCGGGGAGCTGTTTTTT. This encodes CASNQLAGGTGELFF.

The J gene is TRBJ1-1, the V gene TRBV2, with TRBD1 identical over 7 bases. The CDR3 spans 14 residues. With V trimmed by 5 bases and J by 1 base, 4 bases remained unmatched. The germline CDR1 and CDR2 sequences are SNHLY and FYNNEI. The CDR3 DNA follows: TGTGCCAGCAGTCAGACAGGGTCGAACACTGAAGCTTTCTTT. Translated: CASSQTGSNTEAFF.

CDR3 protein: CASSFEGSNQPQHF. In DNA form, the CDR3 reads TGTGCCAGCAGCTTCGAGGGAAGCAATCAGCCCCAGCATTTT. This chain links TRBV7-2 with TRBJ1-5; no clear D. This CDR3 spans 14 amino acids. Between the trimmed V and J ends, which lost 3 bases and 1 base, there was a span of 7 bases. Germline V lookup: CDR1 SGHTA, CDR2 FQGNSA.

The chain carries TRBV4-1 and TRBJ1-6; perhaps TRBD1 as D (5 bases). CDR1 and CDR2 (germline): MGHRA, YSYEKL. Trimming removed 1 base from V and 7 bases from J, with 14 bases in between. The CDR3 length is 16 residues. In DNA form, the CDR3 reads TGCGCCAGCAGCCAAGCCCTCAGGGATAGAAATTCACCCCTCCACTTT. Protein product: CASSQALRDRNSPLHF.

This chain joins TRBV29-1 and TRBJ1-1; possible D gene TRBD1, 6 bases. CDR3 length equals 12 residues. The V end lost 6 bases, the J end lost 6 bases, and 14 bases lay between the germline ends. The V gene's germline CDR1 is SQVTM and CDR2 ANQGSEA. The chain's CDR3 is CSVQGLYPEAFF. CDR3 DNA sequence: TGCAGCGTACAGGGATTATATCCTGAAGCTTTCTTT. The complete variable domain, with remaining parts taken from reference TRBV29-1 and TRBJ1-1, reads SAVISQKPSRDICQRGTSLTIQCQVDSQVTMMFWYRQQPGQSLTLIATANQGSEATYESGFVIDKFPISRPNLTFSTLTVSNMSPEDSSIYLCSVQGLYPEAFFGQGTRLTVV.

Here the CDR3 reads CASSMGPGQGLETQYF. DNA for the CDR3: TGTGCCAGTAGTATGGGTCCGGGACAGGGGCTGGAGACCCAGTACTTC. V gene TRBV19 combines with J gene TRBJ2-5, with 10 nucleotides matching TRBD1. Germline values: CDR1 LNHDA, CDR2 SQIVND (reference sequence). V trimming: 3 bases; J trimming: 5 bases; junction bases outside the gene matches: 9. The CDR3 is made up of 16 amino acids.

The V gene is TRBV5-8, the J gene TRBJ2-7; 9 bases map to TRBD1. V lost 0 bases, J lost 5 bases, and 3 bases stayed unmatched. The CDR3 spans 14 residues. Germline V CDR1 and CDR2: SGHTS, YDEGEE. DNA of the CDR3: TGTGCCAGCAGCTTGGACTGGGACAGGGACGAGCAGTACTTC. Translation: CASSLDWDRDEQYF.

The chain uses TRBV2 and TRBJ1-5; no clear D. The germline CDR1 and CDR2 sequences are SNHLY and FYNNEI. V was trimmed by 11 bases and J by 13 bases, leaving 12 bases between them. The CDR3 is made up of 9 amino acids. Here the CDR3 reads CAEAIQQHF. The CDR3 DNA sequence: TGTGCCGAGGCTATACAACAGCATTTT.

The chain carries TRBV19 and TRBJ1-5; no definite D call. Trimming stripped 3 bases from V and 1 base from J, with 7 bases between. This CDR3 has 14 residues. Germline V gives CDR1 LNHDA, CDR2 SQIVND (reference sequence). For the CDR3, the DNA is TGTGCCAGTAGTATTTGGCAGAGCAATCAGCCCCAGCATTTT. Translating it yields CASSIWQSNQPQHF.